These T cell receptor beta chains were read from a single sample in a study of human T cells and chemical hapten exposure. From the RACE reads, TCRdb called clonotypes with MiXCR, one entry per CDR3 protein. The sample holds fewer than 350,000 distinct CDR3 sequences, 7.5% to 9% seen once. Material: whole blood, obtained in connection with sensitization to the hapten diphenylcyclopropenone (DPC). All receptors come from a man aged 18 to 30 with alopecia areata. Some clones in this sample may be carry-over from other donors' samples. Each CDR3 is given with its conserved first and last residue. The D gene is left open where the match is weak. For some rows the clone size is stated as once, few or many, or as a class when expanded; others skip it.

cdr3_length | d_call | j_call | clone_size | v_call | cdr3_nt | cdr3_aa
13 | TRBD1 | TRBJ2-1 | few | TRBV29-1 | TGCAGCGTAGGGTCGGGACAGATCAATGAGCAGTTCTTC | CSVGSGQINEQFF
15 | . | TRBJ1-2 | few | TRBV7-2 | TGTGCCAGCAGCTTAGAACTGGACACCCCTCGTGGCTACACCTTC | CASSLELDTPRGYTF
15 | . | TRBJ2-4 | few | TRBV6-2/TRBV6-3 | TGTGCCAGCAGTTACCCAGGGTTAGCCAAAAACATTCAGTACTTC | CASSYPGLAKNIQYF
12 | . | TRBJ2-7 | few | TRBV10-3 | TGTGCCATCAGTATTGACGGCTACGAGCAGTACTTC | CAISIDGYEQYF
15 | TRBD1 | TRBJ2-7 | many | TRBV7-9 | TGTGCCAGCAGCCTACGGGACAGGGGTACCAACGAGCAGTACTTC | CASSLRDRGTNEQYF
14 | . | TRBJ1-4 | many | TRBV7-2 | TGTGCCAGCAGCTTAGACGGGGGATATGAAAAACTGTTTTTT | CASSLDGGYEKLFF
13 | . | TRBJ1-2 | few | TRBV12-3/TRBV12-4 | TGTGCCAGCAGTTTAGGAAGAATGGGCGGCTACACCTTC | CASSLGRMGGYTF
15 | TRBD2 | TRBJ2-3 | few | TRBV4-2 | TGTGCCAGCAGCTCTAGCGGGGAACACACAGATACGCAGTATTTT | CASSSSGEHTDTQYF
15 | . | TRBJ1-4 | few | TRBV5-6 | TGTGCCAGCAGCCCGGAAGGTGCAACTAATGAAAAACTGTTTTTT | CASSPEGATNEKLFF
13 | . | TRBJ2-5 | many | TRBV7-9 | TGTGCCGGGGGTCGGGATAACGAAGAGACCCAGTACTTC | CAGGRDNEETQYF
15 | TRBD1 | TRBJ1-2 | . | TRBV14 | TGTGCCAGCAGCCGGGACAGGGGGCAGTACTATGGCTACACCTTC | CASSRDRGQYYGYTF
14 | . | TRBJ1-3 | . | TRBV4-2 | TGTGCCAGCAGCCAATCGGGAGCTGGAAACACCATATATTTT | CASSQSGAGNTIYF
16 | TRBD2 | TRBJ2-5 | few | TRBV6-5 | TGTGCCAGCAGCTTCCCAAGCGGGGGGGCCCAGGAGACCCAGTACTTC | CASSFPSGGAQETQYF
14 | . | TRBJ1-2 | . | TRBV7-2 | TGTGCCAGCAGCTTAGACTGGGGCGACTATGGCTACACCTTC | CASSLDWGDYGYTF
15 | TRBD1 | TRBJ1-1 | many | TRBV29-1 | TGCAGCGTTGGCAGGGACAGCCTCATGAACACTGAAGCTTTCTTT | CSVGRDSLMNTEAFF
14 | . | TRBJ1-6 | few | TRBV7-3 | TGTGCCAGCAGCTTAACAGGCGGACGGTCACCCCTCCACTTT | CASSLTGGRSPLHF
13 | . | TRBJ2-3 | . | TRBV6-4 | TGTGCCAGCAGCCCCCACGAGTCAGATACGCAGTATTTT | CASSPHESDTQYF
14 | . | TRBJ2-2 | . | TRBV24-1 | TGTGCCACCTGCACAGGGACGGACACCGGGGAGCTGTTTTTT | CATCTGTDTGELFF
15 | TRBD1 | TRBJ1-2 | few | TRBV29-1 | TGCAGCGTTGAAGCGCAGGGGGCATCTAACTATGGCTACACCTTC | CSVEAQGASNYGYTF
17 | . | TRBJ2-1 | few | TRBV7-2 | TGTGCCAGCAGCTACCTGGGCGCGGGGGCCGCCTACAATGAGCAGTTCTTC | CASSYLGAGAAYNEQFF
13 | . | TRBJ1-4 | many | TRBV25-1 | TGTGCCAGCAGTCGAGGGCTCGCGGAAAAACTGTTTTTT | CASSRGLAEKLFF
11 | . | TRBJ2-1 | . | TRBV29-1 | TGCAGCGTTGTATCCGGTAATGAGCAGTTCTTC | CSVVSGNEQFF
14 | . | TRBJ1-2 | many | TRBV7-9 | TGTGCCAGCAGCTTGGTTGGGGGATCCTATGGCTACACCTTC | CASSLVGGSYGYTF
16 | TRBD2 | TRBJ2-1 | few | TRBV2 | TGTGCCAGCAGTCGCCCGGGGAGCGGGGGTGGAAATGAGCAGTTCTTC | CASSRPGSGGGNEQFF
15 | TRBD1 | TRBJ1-4 | . | TRBV28 | TGTGCCAGCAGTTCCCTAGGGGGCACGGATGAAAAACTGTTTTTT | CASSSLGGTDEKLFF
15 | . | TRBJ2-3 | . | TRBV11-3 | TGTGCCAGCAGCTTAGAATCGGGAGTCACAGATACGCAGTATTTT | CASSLESGVTDTQYF
15 | . | TRBJ1-1 | . | TRBV7-6 | TGTGCCAGCAGCTTAGCGCGGGACATGAACACTGAAGCTTTCTTT | CASSLARDMNTEAFF
12 | . | TRBJ1-2 | many | TRBV28 | TGTGCCAGCAGTACAGGGAATTATGGCTACACCTTC | CASSTGNYGYTF
12 | . | TRBJ1-5 | . | TRBV6-6 | TGTGCCAGCGGGCGGGTCAATCAGCCCCAGCATTTT | CASGRVNQPQHF
17 | TRBD1 | TRBJ2-3 | . | TRBV7-8 | TGTGCCAGCAGCTTGCCTATACAGGGGGCATCCACAGATACGCAGTATTTT | CASSLPIQGASTDTQYF
17 | . | TRBJ2-7 | . | TRBV28 | TGTGCCAGCAGTTCAATCCCTGGTTGGGGCAGCTCCTACGAGCAGTACTTC | CASSSIPGWGSSYEQYF
14 | . | TRBJ1-1 | many | TRBV28 | TGTGCCAGCAGTCCCCCGAACGGGAACACTGAAGCTTTCTTT | CASSPPNGNTEAFF
14 | TRBD2 | TRBJ2-5 | many | TRBV5-1 | TGCGCCAGCAGCAGCGGGACTAGCCAAGAGACCCAGTACTTC | CASSSGTSQETQYF
12 | . | TRBJ1-5 | many | TRBV5-6 | TGTGCCAGCAGTCTTTATAATCAGCCCCAGCATTTT | CASSLYNQPQHF
19 | . | TRBJ2-6 | many | TRBV12-3/TRBV12-4 | TGTGCCAGCAGCCCCCAGGGGAGGGGAATGCCGTCTGGGGCCAACGTCCTGACTTTC | CASSPQGRGMPSGANVLTF
13 | . | TRBJ1-2 | few | TRBV29-1 | TGCAGCGTTGAGTGGGGGGCGAACTATGGCTACACCTTC | CSVEWGANYGYTF